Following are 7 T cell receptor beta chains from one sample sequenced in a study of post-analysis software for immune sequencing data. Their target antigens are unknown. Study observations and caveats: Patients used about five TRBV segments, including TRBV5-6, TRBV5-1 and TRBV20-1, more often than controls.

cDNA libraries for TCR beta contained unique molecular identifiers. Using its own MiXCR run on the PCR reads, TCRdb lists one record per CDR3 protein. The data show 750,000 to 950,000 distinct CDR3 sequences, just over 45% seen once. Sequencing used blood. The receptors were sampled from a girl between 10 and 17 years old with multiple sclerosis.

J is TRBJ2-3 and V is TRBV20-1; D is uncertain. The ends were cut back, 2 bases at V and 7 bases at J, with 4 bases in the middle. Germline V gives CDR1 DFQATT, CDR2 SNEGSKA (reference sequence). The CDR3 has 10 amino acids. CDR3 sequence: CSARLYTQYF. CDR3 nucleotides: TGCAGTGCTAGACTGTATACGCAGTATTTT.

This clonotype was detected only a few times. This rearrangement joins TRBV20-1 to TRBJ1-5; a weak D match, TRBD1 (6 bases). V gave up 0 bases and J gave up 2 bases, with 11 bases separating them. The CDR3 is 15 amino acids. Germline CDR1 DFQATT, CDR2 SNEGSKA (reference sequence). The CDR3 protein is CSAREGTLRNQPQHF. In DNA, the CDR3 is TGCAGTGCTAGAGAAGGGACACTACGCAATCAGCCCCAGCATTTT.

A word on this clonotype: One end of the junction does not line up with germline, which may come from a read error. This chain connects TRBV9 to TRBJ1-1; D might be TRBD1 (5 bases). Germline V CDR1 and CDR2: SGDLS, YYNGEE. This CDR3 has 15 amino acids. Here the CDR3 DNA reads TGTGCCAGCAGCGTAGAGGGACTCCCAACCACTGAAGCCTTCTTT. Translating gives CASSVEGLPTTEAFF.

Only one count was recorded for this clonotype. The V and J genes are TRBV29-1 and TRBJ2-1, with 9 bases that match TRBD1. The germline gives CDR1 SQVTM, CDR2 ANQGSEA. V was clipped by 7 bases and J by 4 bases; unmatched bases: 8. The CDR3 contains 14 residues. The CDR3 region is CSGEGDRDYNEQFF. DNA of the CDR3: TGCAGCGGGGAGGGGGACAGGGATTACAATGAGCAGTTCTTC.

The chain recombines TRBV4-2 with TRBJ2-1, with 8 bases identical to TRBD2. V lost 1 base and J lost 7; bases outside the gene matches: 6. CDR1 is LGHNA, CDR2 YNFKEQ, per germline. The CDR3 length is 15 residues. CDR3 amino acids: CASSQGAGVVNEQFF. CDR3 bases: TGTGCCAGCAGCCAAGGAGCGGGAGTGGTAAATGAGCAGTTCTTC.

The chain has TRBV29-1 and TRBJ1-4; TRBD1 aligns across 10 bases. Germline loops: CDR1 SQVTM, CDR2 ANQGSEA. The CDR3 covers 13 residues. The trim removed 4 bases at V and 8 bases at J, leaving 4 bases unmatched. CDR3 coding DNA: TGCAGCGTTGCCGGGACAGGGGAGGAAAAACTGTTTTTT. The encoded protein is CSVAGTGEEKLFF.

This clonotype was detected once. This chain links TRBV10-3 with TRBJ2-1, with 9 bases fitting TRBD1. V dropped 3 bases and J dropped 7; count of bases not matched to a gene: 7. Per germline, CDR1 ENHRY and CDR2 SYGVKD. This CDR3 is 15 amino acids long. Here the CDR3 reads CAISEGTGLGNEQFF. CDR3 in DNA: TGTGCCATCAGTGAAGGGACAGGGCTTGGGAATGAGCAGTTCTTC.